This T cell receptor (beta chain) originates from a study of cytomegalovirus exposure and HLA in healthy donors. General study points: Clonal expansion was found to be greater in HLA-associated TCR beta chains than in equally common others in a later analysis.

Primers included in the PCR were 60 Vbeta and 13 Jbeta primers. The data were produced by immunoSEQ multiplex PCR, yet TCRdb's version contains in-frame clones alone and is incomplete. Here the sample table reports fewer than 200,000 clones. In the case of this clone: Its specificity is not known.

The material sequenced was PBMCs. This clonotype was obtained from a woman aged 55-75 years in good health and CMV-seronegative.

The CDR3 sequence is CASSFDRGTGNEKLFF. CDR3 DNA: TGTGCCAGCAGTTTCGACCGGGGGACCGGGAATGAAAAACTGTTTTTT. The chain is built from TRBV27 and TRBJ1-4; a possible D gene is TRBD1 (5 bases). The CDR3 extends over 16 amino acids. Trimming took off 3 bases at V and 5 bases at J, with 16 bases between the two ends. Germline CDR1 and CDR2: MNHEY and SMNVEV (reference sequence).